These T cell receptor beta chains were read from a single sample in a study of CD8 T cells in ankylosing spondylitis. TCRdb called the 5' RACE reads again in MiXCR, with one record for every CDR3 protein. Among 290,000 or so distinct CDR3 sequences, less than 25% were seen once, and the ten largest hold approximately 3.7%. The specimen sequenced was blood, either unsorted or a sorted T cell fraction (not recorded which). The receptors stem from a female donor with ankylosing spondylitis or in good health (not recorded which). Each CDR3 is given without its conserved first and last residue. Clone size is given for some rows only: seen once, a few or many times, or a class if the clone is expanded.

J: TRBJ2-1; V: TRBV12-3/TRBV12-4; size: .; CDR3: ASSVGEGGNEQF
J: TRBJ2-3; V: TRBV4-3; size: .; CDR3: ASSQDGTSGSITDTQY
J: TRBJ2-5; V: TRBV7-2; size: .; CDR3: ASSVSGFQETQY
J: TRBJ2-3; V: TRBV4-1; size: few; CDR3: ASSTYRDNSLQGTQY
J: TRBJ2-3; V: TRBV20-1; size: .; CDR3: SASWQITDTQY
J: TRBJ2-3; V: TRBV4-3; size: .; CDR3: ASSLAGARTDTQY
J: TRBJ2-1; V: TRBV4-3; size: few; CDR3: ASSQGRGSYNEQF
J: TRBJ2-7; V: TRBV10-3; size: .; CDR3: AIKTWGYEQY
J: TRBJ2-1; V: TRBV7-7; size: few; CDR3: ASSPRLAGGEQF
J: TRBJ1-2; V: TRBV20-1; size: many; CDR3: RGTGANYGYT
J: TRBJ2-7; V: TRBV6-2/TRBV6-3; size: few; CDR3: ASSSSGTGPYEQY
J: TRBJ2-3; V: TRBV5-1; size: .; CDR3: ASSSSGVDTDTQY
J: TRBJ1-4; V: TRBV11-2; size: .; CDR3: ASSLDGWSNEKLF
J: TRBJ1-1; V: TRBV10-2; size: .; CDR3: ASSVGDTEAF